The 17 T cell receptor beta chains presented below share a single source sample, sequenced in a study of blood T cell repertoires in COVID-19. Sequenced by immunoSEQ multiplex PCR; TCRdb stores in-frame clones only, minus some. The table lists 170,000 or so clones, 80% to 85% of them singletons. Input material: peripheral blood. These receptors originate from a woman in her thirties or forties with COVID-19, enrolled during active disease.

In its sample, this clone was seen once. V usage is TRBV6-5 and J usage is TRBJ1-1; no firm D call. CDR3 length equals 13 residues. The V end lost 6 bases, the J end lost 4 bases, and 12 bases lay between the germline ends. CDR1 is MNHEY, CDR2 SVGAGI, per germline. The CDR3 reads CASRDWSTTEAFF. The CDR3 nucleotides are TGTGCCAGCAGGGACTGGTCGACCACTGAAGCTTTCTTT.

The chain joins TRBV19 to TRBJ2-7, with 9 bases matching TRBD1. CDR3 length: 15 amino acids. Germline CDR1 LNHDA, CDR2 SQIVND (reference sequence). Germline trimming cut 4 bases from V and 2 bases from J; bases unmatched to any gene: 6. This CDR3 reads CASSRTGGGPYEQYF. Written as DNA, the CDR3 is TGTGCCAGTAGTAGAACAGGGGGCGGCCCCTACGAGCAGTACTTC.

J is TRBJ1-1 and V is TRBV9; TRBD1 matches at 10 bases. The CDR3 has 16 amino acids. V lost 3 bases, J lost 0 bases, and 5 bases stayed unmatched. The germline V gene encodes CDR1 SGDLS and CDR2 YYNGEE. DNA of the CDR3: TGTGCCAGCAGCGGACAGGGGGCCTACATGAACACTGAAGCTTTCTTT. Its protein is CASSGQGAYMNTEAFF.

This clone was counted only a few times. The V call is TRBV12-3 or TRBV12-4, the J call TRBJ1-1; 8 bases line up with TRBD1. The CDR3 has 12 amino acids. V shed 2 bases, J shed 11 bases, and the junction held 4 bases outside the gene matches. The CDR3: CASSLQGARAFF. The CDR3 DNA reads TGTGCCAGCAGTTTACAGGGGGCTAGGGCTTTCTTT.

This rearrangement joins TRBV11-3 to TRBJ2-2; TRBD2 agrees at 8 bases. V lost 4 bases and J lost 5; bases outside the gene matches: 15. The germline V gene has CDR1 SGHNT and CDR2 YENEEA. There are 18 residues in the CDR3. CDR3: CASSSEPSAGVGTGELFF. The CDR3 nucleotides are TGTGCCAGCAGCTCCGAGCCCTCAGCGGGAGTAGGGACCGGGGAGCTGTTTTTT.

CDR3: CASSSLDRGDGYTF. As DNA, the CDR3 is TGTGCCAGCAGTTCCTTGGACAGGGGCGATGGCTACACCTTC. V is TRBV6-2 or TRBV6-3 and J is TRBJ1-2; 9 bases are a match to TRBD1. The CDR3 length is 14 residues. From germline, CDR1 is MNHEY and CDR2 SVGEGT. V lost 4 bases, J lost 6 bases, and 6 bases stayed unmatched.

V usage is TRBV19 and J usage is TRBJ2-1, with 11 bases identical to TRBD2. CDR1 and CDR2 from the germline V gene are LNHDA and SQIVND (reference sequence). CDR3 length: 16 amino acids. The junction had 6 bases not matched to a gene; V was cut back by 1 base and J by 7 bases. Written as DNA, the CDR3 is TGTGCCAGTAGTATAGCCGGACTAGCGGGTACAAATGAGCAGTTCTTC. It specifies CASSIAGLAGTNEQFF.

This clone occurred a few times. The J gene is TRBJ2-1, the V gene TRBV3-1 (or the pseudogene TRBV3-2); TRBD1 might be the D (6 bases). V lost 4 bases to trimming and J lost 4 bases, with 14 bases between them. Per the germline V gene, CDR1 is LGHDT and CDR2 is YNNKEL (reference sequence). This CDR3 is built from 15 residues. DNA of the CDR3: TGTGCCAGCAGCCCTATCGGACAGAGTTACAATGAGCAGTTCTTC. Protein product: CASSPIGQSYNEQFF.

J is TRBJ2-7 and V is TRBV5-4; no firm D call. Between the trimmed V and J ends, which lost 3 bases and 6 bases, there was a span of 13 bases. The CDR3 has 13 amino acids. Per the germline V gene, CDR1 is SGHNT and CDR2 is YYREEE (reference sequence). The CDR3 coding sequence is TGTGCCAGCAGCTCGCTCTATGTTGCCGAGCAGTACTTC. Protein product: CASSSLYVAEQYF.

This clone has just one count. The chain recombines TRBV15 with TRBJ2-1; the D gene is possibly TRBD1 (5 bases). Germline CDR1 LNHNV, CDR2 YYDKDF (reference sequence). This CDR3 is built from 14 residues. Between the trimmed V and J ends, which lost 0 bases and 7 bases, there was a span of 10 bases. CDR3 residues: CATSRDRRVNEQFF. DNA for the CDR3: TGTGCCACCAGCAGAGATCGCAGGGTGAATGAGCAGTTCTTC.

The chain is built from TRBV7-9 and TRBJ2-3; TRBD2 matches 13 bases. V was clipped by 10 bases and J by 3 bases; unmatched bases: 13. The CDR3 sequence is 17 residues long. From germline, CDR1 is SEHNR and CDR2 FQNEAQ (reference sequence). Here the CDR3 DNA reads TGTGCCATCCAAACCCTGACTAGCGGGGGGACTACAGATACGCAGTATTTT. It yields the protein CAIQTLTSGGTTDTQYF. Together with reference TRBV7-9 and TRBJ2-3, the CDR3 gives the full variable domain: DTGVSQNPRHKITKRGQNVTFRCDPISEHNRLYWYRQTLGQGPEFLTYFQNEAQLEKSRLLSDRFSAERPKGSFSTLEIQRTEQGDSAMYLCAIQTLTSGGTTDTQYFGPGTRLTVL.

V and J are TRBV19 and TRBJ2-1; 7 bases fit TRBD2. V was pared by 9 bases and J by 6 bases, with 11 bases of the junction left unmatched. Germline values: CDR1 LNHDA, CDR2 SQIVND (reference sequence). The CDR3 spans 14 residues. CDR3 in amino acids: CASRLVAGSNEQFF. The CDR3 nucleotides read TGTGCCAGCCGGTTGGTAGCGGGCTCCAATGAGCAGTTCTTC.

This clone was seen more than once but under ten times. The chain couples TRBV5-1 to TRBJ1-5; D not certain. This CDR3 region has 14 residues. Trimming pared 2 bases from V and 3 bases from J, leaving 9 bases between. Germline V lookup: CDR1 SGHRS, CDR2 YFSETQ. The CDR3 DNA follows: TGCGCCAGCAGCTTAGGAGGGATCAATCAGCCCCAGCATTTT. This codes for CASSLGGINQPQHF.

The V and J genes are TRBV19 and TRBJ2-7; the match to TRBD1 covers 11 bases. Germline CDR1 LNHDA, CDR2 SQIVND (reference sequence). This CDR3 is 14 amino acids long. V was clipped by 3 bases and J by 7 bases; unmatched bases: 5. The DNA of the CDR3 is TGTGCCAGTAGTATCCGGACAGGGGGCGCAGAGCAGTACTTC. Protein: CASSIRTGGAEQYF. Based on the CDR3 plus reference TRBV19 and TRBJ2-7, the full variable domain is DGGITQSPKYLFRKEGQNVTLSCEQNLNHDAMYWYRQDPGQGLRLIYYSQIVNDFQKGDIAEGYSVSREKKESFPLTVTSAQKNPTAFYLCASSIRTGGAEQYFGPGTRLTVT.

The CDR3 DNA reads as TGTGCCAGCAGTAGAGTAGGGGGGGGGCCCGTGGAGACCCAGTACTTC. Its translation is CASSRVGGGPVETQYF. The chain recombines TRBV5-4 with TRBJ2-5; TRBD2 is a possible D gene (7 bases). The germline CDR1 and CDR2 sequences are SGHNT and YYREEE (reference sequence). CDR3 length: 16 residues. Trimming took 5 bases from V and 5 from J, leaving 22 bases between them.

This chain connects TRBV7-2 to TRBJ1-4; D perhaps matches TRBD1 (5 bases). The germline gives CDR1 SGHTA, CDR2 FQGNSA. The CDR3 length is 15 residues. V was pared by 5 bases and J by 8 bases, with 18 bases between. CDR3 bases: TGTGCCAGCAGCCCGGGGGATCTGGACGGGGAAAAACTGTTTTTT. As protein: CASSPGDLDGEKLFF. Using reference TRBV7-2 and TRBJ1-4 for the parts outside the CDR3, the full variable domain is GAGVSQSPSNKVTEKGKDVELRCDPISGHTALYWYRQSLGQGLEFLIYFQGNSAPDKSGLPSDRFSAERTGGSVSTLTIQRTQQEDSAVYLCASSPGDLDGEKLFFGSGTQLSVL.

The genes are TRBV6-2 or TRBV6-3 and TRBJ1-2; perhaps TRBD1 as D (5 bases). The germline V gene has CDR1 MNHEY and CDR2 SVGEGT. Trimming took 2 bases from V and 7 from J, leaving 11 bases between them. The CDR3 spans 13 residues. Here the CDR3 reads CASSYGGGTGYTF. The CDR3, as DNA: TGTGCCAGCAGTTACGGGGGAGGGACTGGCTACACCTTC.